The rows below give T cell receptor beta chains drawn from one sample of a study of T cells in Graves' hyperthyroidism and ophthalmopathy. TCRdb itself ran the multiplex PCR reads through MiXCR, one entry per CDR3 protein. The repertoire holds about 350,000 distinct CDR3 sequences, with about 18% as singletons. Sequencing used blood. The receptor source for this set is a woman between 18 and 29 years old with Graves' hyperthyroidism. The CDR3 runs from the conserved cysteine through the conserved F or W. Fields, in order: J gene, D gene, V gene, clone size, CDR3 protein, CDR3 DNA. The D gene is left open where the match is weak. Size tells how often a clone was seen (once, few, many) or the class of an expanded clone, and some rows leave it out.

TRBJ1-5,NA,TRBV30,NA,CAWTPGTGPQHF,TGTGCCTGGACCCCAGGGACTGGGCCCCAGCATTTT
TRBJ1-1,TRBD1,TRBV11-3,many,CAGRTGGTEAFF,TGTGCCGGACGGACAGGGGGCACTGAAGCTTTCTTT
TRBJ2-5,NA,TRBV20-1,many,CSASPPEETQYF,TGCAGTGCTAGCCCGCCAGAAGAGACCCAGTACTTC
TRBJ1-3,NA,TRBV5-6,many,CASSRPEGFPGNTIYF,TGTGCCAGCAGTCGGCCAGAAGGTTTTCCTGGAAACACCATATATTTT
TRBJ1-3,TRBD1,TRBV4-1,few,CASSQGSGGVIAGNTIYF,TGCGCCAGCAGCCAAGGATCAGGGGGTGTTATAGCCGGAAACACCATATATTTT
TRBJ2-7,TRBD1,TRBV5-1,many,CASSSLPGQGTSYEQYF,TGCGCCAGCAGCTCATTACCGGGACAGGGGACTTCCTACGAGCAGTACTTC
TRBJ1-2,TRBD1,TRBV13,NA,CASSRGTGVDGDYGYTF,TGTGCCAGCAGCCGAGGGACAGGCGTGGATGGGGACTATGGCTACACCTTC
TRBJ1-6,NA,TRBV6-5,many,CASSYVGGLSSPLHF,TGTGCCAGCAGTTACGTCGGGGGGCTAAGTTCACCCCTCCACTTT
TRBJ1-1,NA,TRBV5-1,many,CASSLASRVLNTEAFF,TGCGCCAGCAGCTTGGCCTCAAGGGTGCTGAACACTGAAGCTTTCTTT
TRBJ2-5,NA,TRBV12-3/TRBV12-4,few,CASTIVSETQYF,TGTGCTAGCACTATCGTATCAGAGACCCAGTACTTC
TRBJ1-1,NA,TRBV6-5,NA,CASSYSTGPESEAFF,TGTGCCAGCAGTTACTCTACCGGTCCTGAATCTGAAGCTTTCTTT
TRBJ1-1,NA,TRBV7-2,many,CASSLSDGRGTEAFF,TGTGCCAGCAGTCTATCAGACGGCAGGGGCACTGAAGCTTTCTTT
TRBJ2-7,NA,TRBV7-8,many,CASSHRVWDEQYF,TGTGCCAGCAGCCACCGGGTCTGGGACGAGCAGTACTTC
TRBJ1-5,TRBD1,TRBV5-1,many,CASSLIQGDQPQHF,TGCGCCAGCAGCTTGATACAGGGGGATCAGCCCCAGCATTTT
TRBJ2-6,NA,TRBV4-1,NA,CASSQNKGEAGANVLTF,TGCGCCAGCAGCCAGAATAAGGGAGAGGCTGGGGCCAACGTCCTGACTTTC
TRBJ2-7,TRBD1,TRBV20-1,many,CSAGGTGGFLDEQYF,TGCAGTGCTGGAGGGACAGGGGGGTTTTTGGACGAGCAGTACTTC
TRBJ1-1,NA,TRBV7-3,many,CASRSDSYTEAFF,TGTGCCAGCAGATCGGACAGCTACACTGAAGCTTTCTTT
TRBJ1-1,NA,TRBV20-1,many,CSATQNTEAFF,TGCAGTGCTACGCAAAACACTGAAGCTTTCTTT
TRBJ2-2,TRBD2,TRBV6-1,many,CASSELAGNTGELFF,TGTGCCAGCAGTGAACTAGCGGGGAACACCGGGGAGCTGTTTTTT
TRBJ2-2,NA,TRBV12-3/TRBV12-4,many,CASSLRAMNTGELFF,TGTGCCAGCAGTTTACGGGCTATGAACACCGGGGAGCTGTTTTTT
TRBJ1-5,NA,TRBV6-5,many,CASSSLRGTQSNQPQHF,TGTGCCAGCAGCTCTCTACGGGGGACTCAAAGCAATCAGCCCCAGCATTTT
TRBJ2-5,TRBD2,TRBV28,many,CASSYLAGVKETQYF,TGTGCCAGCAGCTATCTAGCGGGAGTAAAAGAGACCCAGTACTTC
TRBJ1-2,NA,TRBV29-1,NA,CSVDRGNYGYTF,TGCAGCGTTGACAGGGGCAACTATGGCTACACCTTC
TRBJ2-7,TRBD1,TRBV5-1,many,CASSLGQGQGGEQYF,TGCGCCAGCAGCTTGGGACAGGGGCAAGGCGGCGAGCAGTACTTC
TRBJ2-5,TRBD2,TRBV28,NA,CASRTGTSGQETQYF,TGTGCCAGCAGAACCGGGACTAGCGGACAAGAGACCCAGTACTTC